This section outlines one T cell receptor beta chain sequence together with its context. This specimen comes from a study of OX40 agonist ivuxolimab in advanced cancers. The method was immunoSEQ multiplex PCR; TCRdb's version includes in-frame clones alone and lacks a portion of them. The sample yields around 120,000 clones, 80% to 90% seen once. CDR3 length equals 15 residues. CDR1 SEHNR and CDR2 FQNEAQ come from the germline V gene (reference sequence). V shed 1 base, J shed 3 bases, and the junction held 4 bases outside the gene matches. J is TRBJ1-1 and V is TRBV7-9, with TRBD1 matching over 8 bases. The sample here was CD4+ or CD8+ T cells sorted from blood, taken in a trial of the OX40 agonist ivuxolimab. The source is an adult with an advanced solid tumor such as melanoma, head and neck, liver or kidney cancer. This CDR3 is CASSLEDREDTEAFF. CDR3 in DNA: TGTGCCAGCAGCTTAGAGGACAGGGAGGACACTGAAGCTTTCTTT.